This TCR beta chain was captured by sequencing in a study of T cell responses to AZD1222 COVID-19 vaccine (dated by TCRdb to 2020 to 2022). In the study overall: Because spike-specific TCR depth and breadth did not differ between the two schedules, AZD1222 recipients who got a second dose at roughly 4 weeks were pooled with those who got a second dose at roughly 12 weeks. A total of about 240 trial participants underwent TCR sequencing, of whom around 200 received two doses of AZD1222 and about 26 received two doses of the MenACWY control vaccine. Trial participants were enrolled into age subgroups of 18-55, 56-69 and 70-plus years, which contained about 150, 27 and 61 TCR-sequenced participants, respectively. The paper as a whole reports these results and caveats: In the small 56-69-year group, the increase in depth fell short of significance, most likely because of low power. Most participants were white British and females outnumbered males, and the authors suggested that clonal diversity may have been underestimated. Reportedly, close to half of the unique spike-specific TCRs recognized epitopes lying outside the regions that are mutated in the B.1.351 and B.1.1.7 variants. After two AZD1222 doses, both the breadth and the depth of spike-specific TCRs were significantly higher than at day 0 and than in MenACWY recipients. The whole spike protein was spanned by vaccine-associated CD4 TCRs, and dominant responses were seen in regions 160-218 and 743-854. Conclusions about previously exposed vaccinees are limited because only 5 or 6 AZD1222 recipients were SARS-CoV-2 seropositive at baseline. Because no day 14 peak-response samples were available, repertoires were characterized only after the peak T cell response.

The count of this clone is one. Its antigen remains undetermined. Base qualities are not recorded, but no much larger clone differs from it by a single base. The CDR3 regions of human TCRbeta chains were analyzed by immunosequencing. In the paper's pipeline: TCRs in the repertoires were compared against a reference library of SARS-CoV-2-specific TCRs that had been generated with the MIRA antigen-specificity platform. Breadth meant the fraction of unique TCRs that were SARS-CoV-2-associated, whereas depth meant the fraction of total T cells that were SARS-CoV-2-associated. Using the MIRA data, each spike-specific TCR was mapped to the spike region that the TCR reacts to and placed in a CD4 or CD8 class. Log10-transformed breadth and depth values were compared by one-way ANOVA with Sidak's multiple comparisons tests. TCRdb carries this immuneACCESS record with in-frame sequences only. Its versions omit some clonotypes, under half of them owing to an unresolved V gene in the studies checked, with the rest unexplained. Clonal size and the V and J genes are those of that table, whereas D and trimming came from the DNA. Counted in this sample were about 170,000 clones; more than 80% of them appeared once. Of the sample, 3.5% to 5% falls within the top ten clones.

The time point label for this specimen denotes: baseline before first vaccination. Vaccinee samples came from UK trials COV001 and COV002, including a single-blind randomized controlled phase 2/3 trial of AZD1222 (ChAdOx1 nCoV-19) in healthy adults. For TCRbeta chain sequencing, PBMC samples were collected from trial participants at day 0 and at day 28 after the second dose. Looking up the germline V gene yields CDR1 MGHRA and CDR2 YSYEKL. V loses 0 bases of germline sequence and J loses 7 bases, and the interval between the two ends is 7 bases. The CDR3 sequence holds 12 residues, the cysteine and phenylalanine included. The DNA shown is the 36-base CDR3, in frame from base 1.

This clonotype was sampled from an adult in good health. Material: peripheral blood, obtained on day 0 of AZD1222 vaccination. The chain couples TRBV4-1 to TRBJ2-7, with the D segment identity uncertain. The CDR3 in this case is CASSQDPYEQYF. In nucleotide form, the sequence is TGCGCCAGCAGCCAAGATCCGTATGAGCAGTACTTC.